This T cell receptor (beta chain) is from a study of shared clonotypes between healthy human individuals. General study findings and limits: Clonotype sharing across donors was expected to vary with sequencing depth.

The unsorted PBMC replicate PCRs were performed with about 290 ng DNA, around 27,000 T cell genomes. Assay: immunoSEQ multiplex PCR; the TCRdb copy retains only in-frame clones and omits some. In the table there are about 510,000 clones, less than 85% of which are singletons. About 100 million PBMCs were counted before genomic DNA extraction. A word on this clone: As yet, its antigen is unknown.

The CDR3 loop spans 17 amino acids. J was trimmed by 6 bases and V by 5 bases; bases with no gene match: 14. Germline CDR1 reads MNHEY; CDR2 reads SMNVEV (reference sequence). V and J are TRBV27 and TRBJ1-5, with 9 bases fitting TRBD1. The receptor's source is a middle-aged woman in good health. Some clones in this sample may be carry-over from other donors' samples. Sequencing was done on a sample of PBMCs. The CDR3, as DNA: TGTGCCAGCAGTGCTACGCTCCGGGACAGGGTACGTCAGCCCCAGCATTTT. It is translated as CASSATLRDRVRQPQHF.